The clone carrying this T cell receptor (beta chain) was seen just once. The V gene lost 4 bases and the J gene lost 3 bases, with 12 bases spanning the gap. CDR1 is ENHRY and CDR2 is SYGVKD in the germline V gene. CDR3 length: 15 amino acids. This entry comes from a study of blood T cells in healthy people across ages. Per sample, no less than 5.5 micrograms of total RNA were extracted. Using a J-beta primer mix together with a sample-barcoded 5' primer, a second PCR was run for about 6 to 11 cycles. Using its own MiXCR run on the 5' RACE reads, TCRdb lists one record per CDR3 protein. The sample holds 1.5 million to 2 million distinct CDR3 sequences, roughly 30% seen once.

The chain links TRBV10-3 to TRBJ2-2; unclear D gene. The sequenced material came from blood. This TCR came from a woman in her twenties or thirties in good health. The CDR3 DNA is TGTGCCATCAGTGGGGCCGCCGAGGACACCGGGGAGCTGTTTTTT. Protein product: CAISGAAEDTGELFF.